The 5 T cell receptor beta chains listed next were all sequenced from one sample in a study of response to subunit inactivated influenza vaccine. MiXCR, run by TCRdb on the RT-PCR reads, gives a single entry per CDR3 protein. This table holds around 470,000 distinct CDR3 sequences, approximately 6.9% found once. The sequencing used PBMCs from blood, collected 23 to 25 months after vaccination. All receptors come from a man between 50 and 75 years old who received an inactivated influenza vaccine.

This clonotype was detected ten times or more. The J gene is TRBJ2-1, the V gene TRBV6-5; no reliable D call. Germline CDR1 is MNHEY and CDR2 is SVGAGI. Trimming pared 0 bases from V and 0 bases from J, leaving 6 bases between. CDR3 length equals 15 residues. CDR3 protein: CASSYSASSYNEQFF. DNA for the CDR3: TGTGCCAGCAGTTACTCAGCGAGCTCCTACAATGAGCAGTTCTTC.

This chain connects TRBV4-3 to TRBJ2-1; D may be TRBD1 or TRBD2 (6 bases each). With 0 bases removed from V and 16 bases from J, the gap between germline ends came to 16 bases. The CDR3 has 13 amino acids. The germline CDR1 and CDR2 sequences are LGHNA and YSLEER. DNA of the CDR3: TGCGCCAGCAGCCAAGATCTACAAGGGGGGAGTTTCTTC. It is translated as CASSQDLQGGSFF.

This clonotype came up a few times. This sequence joins TRBV9 and TRBJ2-1; no clear D gene. The CDR3 contains 15 residues. Germline V lookup: CDR1 SGDLS, CDR2 YYNGEE. Trimming removed 4 bases at V and 5 bases at J, with 16 bases between. CDR3 region: CASSPDTTYNNEQFF. CDR3 sequence (DNA): TGTGCCAGCAGCCCCGACACGACATATAACAATGAGCAGTTCTTC.

This clonotype was counted between two and nine times. The chain employs TRBV18 and TRBJ2-5; tentatively, D is TRBD1 (7 bases). This CDR3 spans 15 amino acids. Germline lookup yields CDR1 KGHSH and CDR2 LQKENI. V was pared by 2 bases and J by 3 bases, with 13 bases between. The CDR3 region is CASSPATGRKETQYF. CDR3 in DNA: TGTGCCAGCTCACCAGCGACAGGGAGGAAAGAGACCCAGTACTTC. The variable domain in full, with the rest retrieved from reference TRBV18 and TRBJ2-5, is NAGVMQNPRHLVRRRGQEARLRCSPMKGHSHVYWYRQLPEEGLKFMVYLQKENIIDESGMPKERFSAEFPKEGPSILRIQQVVRGDSAAYFCASSPATGRKETQYFGPGTRLLVL.

This clonotype was observed a few times. The chain recombines TRBV7-3 with TRBJ2-3; D uncertain. V was cut by 1 base and J by 1 base, with 6 bases left in between. This CDR3 comprises 14 residues. Germline assignment: CDR1 SGHTA and CDR2 FQGTGA. The chain's CDR3 is CASSLIAGTDTQYF. CDR3 in DNA: TGTGCCAGCAGCTTAATTGCGGGCACAGATACGCAGTATTTT.